This section outlines one T cell receptor (beta chain) sequence together with its context. Its antigen specificity is not known. No per-base quality is available; no much larger clone lies one base away. TCRbeta CDR3 regions were amplified from genomic DNA by means of the immunoSEQ Assay, a bias-controlled multiplex PCR. The paper's data handling went like this. Within the assay, amplification of reference gene primers was used to estimate how many nucleated cells each sample contained. Sequence reads were collapsed and filtered to measure the absolute abundance of every unique TCRbeta CDR3 rearrangement. Productive Simpson clonality was computed per sample as the square root of Simpson's diversity index over productive rearrangements. TCRdb re-hosts the immuneACCESS table, in-frame sequences only. Its copies lack some clones; in the studies checked, an unresolved V gene accounts for under half of them, and the cause for the rest is not known. That table is the source of V, J and clone size, and D and trimming were worked out from the DNA. Present in this sample are 300,000 or so clones, 83% of which were seen just once. Jointly, the top ten make up 0.95% to 1.5% of the sample.

The record originates from a study of blood T cell repertoires in COVID-19 (dated by TCRdb to 2020 to 2022). About the study as a whole: Samples covering the acute and convalescent phases of COVID-19 were provided by collaborators in the United States, Italy and Spain. The material from the prospective study consisted of cDNA or gDNA derived from T cells, B-cell-depleted T cells, or PBMCs. The dataset comprised deeply sampled blood TCRbeta repertoires from subjects exposed to, actively infected with, or recovered from COVID-19. The repertoires were released in a freely available public database meant as a resource for research on the immune response to SARS-CoV-2. The samples were drawn from two sources: the first 160 participants of the ongoing ImmuneRACE study, and 1,000 to 1,500 subjects contributed by 6 global collaborators. A de-identified subject ID, COVID-19 status, age in years and sex were almost always included in the sample metadata. Where HLA class I and class II types were available, the types were taken from metadata supplied by the sample provider, not from assay-based typing.

Overall study outcomes, separate from this receptor: How much clinical and demographic metadata was included differed by source and by participant, and the metadata was provided uncurated.

The junction carries 20 bases between V and J, which are trimmed by 10 bases and 5 bases respectively. Per the germline V gene (reference sequence), SEHNR is the CDR1 and FQNEAQ is the CDR2. The cysteine opens and the phenylalanine closes a CDR3 of 14 amino acids. The kept DNA is CDR3 alone, 42 bases in frame from the first base. Whole blood was collected in K2EDTA tubes by collaborating institutions according to the institutions' own protocols. Collaborator samples were shipped for TCRbeta analysis as frozen whole blood, isolated PBMCs, or DNA extracted from either sample type. The sample taken for sequencing was peripheral blood. The chain is assembled from TRBV7-9 and TRBJ1-2; the D region possibly corresponds to TRBD1 (6 bases align). The source is a woman between 45 and 60 years old with acute or convalescent COVID-19. The CDR3 protein: CATVAGAAGYGYTF. The DNA reads as follows: TGTGCCACCGTAGCAGGGGCAGCTGGGTATGGCTACACCTTC.